This TCR beta chain was captured in a study of T cells in Graves' hyperthyroidism and ophthalmopathy. There were TCR beta CDR3 regions amplified from RNA transcripts. The HTBI primer set served for first-round RT-PCR of the TCR CDR3. In TCRdb, the multiplex PCR reads were re-called with MiXCR into one record per CDR3 protein. Of 450,000 to 500,000 distinct CDR3 sequences in the sample, approximately 23% are singletons; the top ten hold approximately 54%. The CDR3 extends over 14 amino acids. V lost 9 bases, J lost 1 base, and 15 bases lay in between. Germline CDR1 reads LNHDA; CDR2 reads SQIVND (reference sequence).

The chain employs TRBV19 and TRBJ1-1; maybe TRBD1 (6 bases). The origin of this receptor is a woman in her 70s with Graves' ophthalmopathy. Material: blood. In DNA, the CDR3 is TGTGCCAGCAACAGGGTTGGGGGGAACACTGAAGCTTTCTTT. Translating it yields CASNRVGGNTEAFF.